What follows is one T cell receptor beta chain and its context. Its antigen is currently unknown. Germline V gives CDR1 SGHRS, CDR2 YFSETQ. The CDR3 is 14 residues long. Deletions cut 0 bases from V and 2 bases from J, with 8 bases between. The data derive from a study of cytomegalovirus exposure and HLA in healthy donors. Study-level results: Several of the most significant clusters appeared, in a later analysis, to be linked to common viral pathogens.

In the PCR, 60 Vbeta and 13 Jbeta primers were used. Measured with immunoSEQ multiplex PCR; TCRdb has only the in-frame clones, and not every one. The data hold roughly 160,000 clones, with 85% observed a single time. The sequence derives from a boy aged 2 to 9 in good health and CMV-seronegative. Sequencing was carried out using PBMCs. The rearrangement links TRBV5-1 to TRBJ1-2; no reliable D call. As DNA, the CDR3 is TGCGCCAGCAGCTTGGAACAGTTGAACTATGGCTACACCTTC. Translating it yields CASSLEQLNYGYTF.